A single sample is the source of the 5 T cell receptor beta chains below, sequenced in a study of blood T cell repertoires in COVID-19. Only in-frame clones appear in the TCRdb table, and some are missing; sequencing was by immunoSEQ multiplex PCR. The table has about 230,000 clones, less than 90% seen once. Sequences were obtained from peripheral blood. The receptors come from a woman aged 65 to 85 with active or convalescent COVID-19.

This clone has only one observation. The chain joins TRBV27 to TRBJ2-7; 7 bases are a match to TRBD2. This CDR3 has 14 residues. Per germline, CDR1 MNHEY and CDR2 SMNVEV (reference sequence). V lost 6 bases and J lost 4; bases outside the gene matches: 9. DNA of the CDR3: TGTGCCAGCAGCCCCGGGACGGGGGGATACGAGCAGTACTTC. Its protein product is CASSPGTGGYEQYF.

This clone was seen a single time. The chain links TRBV19 to TRBJ1-5, with TRBD1 matching over 9 bases. Unmatched junction bases numbered 3, after V lost 3 bases and J lost 6 bases. This CDR3 contains 14 residues. Germline V gene data show CDR1 as LNHDA and CDR2 as SQIVND (reference sequence). The CDR3 nucleotides read TGTGCCAGTAGTATCCCGACAGGGGGTCAGCCCCAGCATTTT. It specifies CASSIPTGGQPQHF.

The chain has TRBV5-1 and TRBJ2-5; D not certain. The V gene lost 5 bases and the J gene lost 5 bases, with 13 bases spanning the gap. The CDR3 covers 13 residues. From germline, CDR1 is SGHRS and CDR2 YFSETQ. The CDR3 here is CASSFGGGETQYF. The CDR3, as DNA: TGCGCCAGCAGTTTCGGCGGCGGTGAGACCCAGTACTTC.

V gene TRBV9 combines with J gene TRBJ2-7, with D perhaps matching TRBD2 (6 bases). Between the trimmed V and J ends, which lost 0 bases and 10 bases, there was a span of 14 bases. Per the germline V gene, CDR1 is SGDLS and CDR2 is YYNGEE. The CDR3 totals 13 residues. The CDR3 DNA reads TGTGCCAGCAGCGTAGAGGCCGTAGCGGCACAGTACTTC. It specifies CASSVEAVAAQYF.

The V call is TRBV7-2, the J call TRBJ2-3; the match to TRBD2 covers 8 bases. The trim removed 1 base at V and 2 bases at J, leaving 8 bases unmatched. Germline-derived CDR1 and CDR2 are SGHTA and FQGNSA. The CDR3 length is 17 residues. The DNA of the CDR3 is TGTGCCAGCAGCTTAGAAAGCCTAGCGGGCAACACAGATACGCAGTATTTT. The encoded protein is CASSLESLAGNTDTQYF.